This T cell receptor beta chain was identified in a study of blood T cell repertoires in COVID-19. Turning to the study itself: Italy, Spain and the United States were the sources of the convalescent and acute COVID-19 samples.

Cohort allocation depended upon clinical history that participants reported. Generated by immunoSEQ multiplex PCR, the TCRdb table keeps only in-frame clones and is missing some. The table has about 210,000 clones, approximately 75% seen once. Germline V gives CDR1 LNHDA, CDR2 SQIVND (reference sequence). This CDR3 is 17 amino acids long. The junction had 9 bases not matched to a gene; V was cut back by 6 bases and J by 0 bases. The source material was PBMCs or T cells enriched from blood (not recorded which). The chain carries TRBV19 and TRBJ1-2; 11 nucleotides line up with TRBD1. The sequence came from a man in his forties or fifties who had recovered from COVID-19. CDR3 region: CASRDGTGGATNYGYTF. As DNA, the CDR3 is TGTGCCAGTAGGGACGGGACAGGGGGGGCTACTAACTATGGCTACACCTTC.